The present T cell receptor beta chain was sequenced within a study of OX40 agonist ivuxolimab in advanced cancers. As for the study in general: An agonistic anti-OX40 (CD134) antibody, ivuxolimab, was used to treat the patients. Partial responses were observed in three patients, of whom one had hepatocellular carcinoma and two had cutaneous melanoma.

V lost 8 bases to trimming and J lost 4 bases; unmatched junction nucleotides: 4. From germline, CDR1 is WSHSY and CDR2 SAAADI. The CDR3 has 14 residues. Only in-frame clones appear in the TCRdb table, and some are missing; sequencing was by immunoSEQ multiplex PCR. The data show approximately 84,000 clones, with 80% to 90% seen just once and under 2% held by the top ten. V usage is TRBV10-2 and J usage is TRBJ2-1, with 11 bases aligning to TRBD2. The sequences come from CD4+ or CD8+ T cells sorted from blood, collected in a trial of the OX40 agonist ivuxolimab. The TCR comes from an adult with an advanced solid tumor such as melanoma, head and neck, liver or kidney cancer. CDR3 in amino acids: CASGGLADYNEQFF. CDR3 nucleotides: TGCGCCAGCGGGGGACTAGCGGATTACAATGAGCAGTTCTTC.